This T cell receptor beta chain was sequenced during a study of blood T cell repertoires in COVID-19. In the study overall: Acute and convalescent COVID-19 specimens originated in the United States, Italy and Spain. Sources were T cells, B-cell-depleted T cells, or PBMCs; the material itself was cDNA or gDNA.

In the study's own analysis: Reference gene primer amplification gave nucleated cell count estimates. Sequencing used immunoSEQ multiplex PCR; TCRdb keeps in-frame clones, though not all of them. The D gene and trimming were derived from the DNA, and the V and J assignments and clone size from that table. Here the sample spans 150,000 to 200,000 clones, about 83% being singletons. CDR1 SGHVS and CDR2 FNYEAQ come from the germline V gene. Trimming shortened V by 0 bases and J by 0 bases, and 9 bases separated the two germline ends. The CDR3 is made up of 16 amino acids. The TCR was taken from a man aged 55 to 70 with acute or convalescent COVID-19. Sequenced sample: peripheral blood. The V call is TRBV7-6, the J call TRBJ1-3; D unclear. For the CDR3, the DNA is TGTGCCAGCAGCTTAGCGGAGCGCTCCTCTGGAAACACCATATATTTT. Protein: CASSLAERSSGNTIYF.